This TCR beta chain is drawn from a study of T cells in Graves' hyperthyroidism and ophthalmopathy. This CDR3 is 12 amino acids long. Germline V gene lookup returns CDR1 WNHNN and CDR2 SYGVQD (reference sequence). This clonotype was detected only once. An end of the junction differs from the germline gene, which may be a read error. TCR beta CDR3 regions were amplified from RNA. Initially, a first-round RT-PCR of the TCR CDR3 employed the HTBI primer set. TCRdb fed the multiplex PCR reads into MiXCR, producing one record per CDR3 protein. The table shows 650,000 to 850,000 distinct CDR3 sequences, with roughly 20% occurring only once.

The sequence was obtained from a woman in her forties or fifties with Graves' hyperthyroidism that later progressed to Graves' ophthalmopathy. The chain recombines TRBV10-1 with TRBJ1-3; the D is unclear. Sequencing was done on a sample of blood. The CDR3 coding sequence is TGCGCCAGCAGCGAGTTTGGAAACACCATATATTTT. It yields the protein CASSEFGNTIYF.